The present TCR beta chain was sequenced within a study of T cell responses to AZD1222 COVID-19 vaccine. With respect to this clone: Its antigen remains unidentified.

V dropped 8 bases and J dropped 14 bases, with 20 bases sitting between them. Germline lookup yields CDR1 MRHNA and CDR2 SNTAGT. CDR3 size: 12 residues. The protocol was immunoSEQ multiplex PCR, while the TCRdb copy is restricted to in-frame clones and leaves out a portion. The data contain some 120,000 clones, roughly 88% of them seen just once; the ten biggest clones take up 18%. Findings of the study overall: Baseline seropositivity characterized only a handful of AZD1222 recipients. Repertoires were collected only later (after the peak T cell response had occurred). There were vaccine-associated CD4 TCRs across spike, dominant at 160-218 and 743-854. Among the donors, most were white British and more were female, and clonal diversity was possibly underestimated.

This specimen consisted of peripheral blood, obtained on day 0 of MenACWY control vaccination. The receptor was isolated from an adult in good health. V is TRBV6-4 and J is TRBJ2-3; D is unclear. The CDR3 is CASSDVGRPLYF. CDR3 DNA: TGTGCCAGCTCAGATGTTGGACGGCCCCTGTATTTT.